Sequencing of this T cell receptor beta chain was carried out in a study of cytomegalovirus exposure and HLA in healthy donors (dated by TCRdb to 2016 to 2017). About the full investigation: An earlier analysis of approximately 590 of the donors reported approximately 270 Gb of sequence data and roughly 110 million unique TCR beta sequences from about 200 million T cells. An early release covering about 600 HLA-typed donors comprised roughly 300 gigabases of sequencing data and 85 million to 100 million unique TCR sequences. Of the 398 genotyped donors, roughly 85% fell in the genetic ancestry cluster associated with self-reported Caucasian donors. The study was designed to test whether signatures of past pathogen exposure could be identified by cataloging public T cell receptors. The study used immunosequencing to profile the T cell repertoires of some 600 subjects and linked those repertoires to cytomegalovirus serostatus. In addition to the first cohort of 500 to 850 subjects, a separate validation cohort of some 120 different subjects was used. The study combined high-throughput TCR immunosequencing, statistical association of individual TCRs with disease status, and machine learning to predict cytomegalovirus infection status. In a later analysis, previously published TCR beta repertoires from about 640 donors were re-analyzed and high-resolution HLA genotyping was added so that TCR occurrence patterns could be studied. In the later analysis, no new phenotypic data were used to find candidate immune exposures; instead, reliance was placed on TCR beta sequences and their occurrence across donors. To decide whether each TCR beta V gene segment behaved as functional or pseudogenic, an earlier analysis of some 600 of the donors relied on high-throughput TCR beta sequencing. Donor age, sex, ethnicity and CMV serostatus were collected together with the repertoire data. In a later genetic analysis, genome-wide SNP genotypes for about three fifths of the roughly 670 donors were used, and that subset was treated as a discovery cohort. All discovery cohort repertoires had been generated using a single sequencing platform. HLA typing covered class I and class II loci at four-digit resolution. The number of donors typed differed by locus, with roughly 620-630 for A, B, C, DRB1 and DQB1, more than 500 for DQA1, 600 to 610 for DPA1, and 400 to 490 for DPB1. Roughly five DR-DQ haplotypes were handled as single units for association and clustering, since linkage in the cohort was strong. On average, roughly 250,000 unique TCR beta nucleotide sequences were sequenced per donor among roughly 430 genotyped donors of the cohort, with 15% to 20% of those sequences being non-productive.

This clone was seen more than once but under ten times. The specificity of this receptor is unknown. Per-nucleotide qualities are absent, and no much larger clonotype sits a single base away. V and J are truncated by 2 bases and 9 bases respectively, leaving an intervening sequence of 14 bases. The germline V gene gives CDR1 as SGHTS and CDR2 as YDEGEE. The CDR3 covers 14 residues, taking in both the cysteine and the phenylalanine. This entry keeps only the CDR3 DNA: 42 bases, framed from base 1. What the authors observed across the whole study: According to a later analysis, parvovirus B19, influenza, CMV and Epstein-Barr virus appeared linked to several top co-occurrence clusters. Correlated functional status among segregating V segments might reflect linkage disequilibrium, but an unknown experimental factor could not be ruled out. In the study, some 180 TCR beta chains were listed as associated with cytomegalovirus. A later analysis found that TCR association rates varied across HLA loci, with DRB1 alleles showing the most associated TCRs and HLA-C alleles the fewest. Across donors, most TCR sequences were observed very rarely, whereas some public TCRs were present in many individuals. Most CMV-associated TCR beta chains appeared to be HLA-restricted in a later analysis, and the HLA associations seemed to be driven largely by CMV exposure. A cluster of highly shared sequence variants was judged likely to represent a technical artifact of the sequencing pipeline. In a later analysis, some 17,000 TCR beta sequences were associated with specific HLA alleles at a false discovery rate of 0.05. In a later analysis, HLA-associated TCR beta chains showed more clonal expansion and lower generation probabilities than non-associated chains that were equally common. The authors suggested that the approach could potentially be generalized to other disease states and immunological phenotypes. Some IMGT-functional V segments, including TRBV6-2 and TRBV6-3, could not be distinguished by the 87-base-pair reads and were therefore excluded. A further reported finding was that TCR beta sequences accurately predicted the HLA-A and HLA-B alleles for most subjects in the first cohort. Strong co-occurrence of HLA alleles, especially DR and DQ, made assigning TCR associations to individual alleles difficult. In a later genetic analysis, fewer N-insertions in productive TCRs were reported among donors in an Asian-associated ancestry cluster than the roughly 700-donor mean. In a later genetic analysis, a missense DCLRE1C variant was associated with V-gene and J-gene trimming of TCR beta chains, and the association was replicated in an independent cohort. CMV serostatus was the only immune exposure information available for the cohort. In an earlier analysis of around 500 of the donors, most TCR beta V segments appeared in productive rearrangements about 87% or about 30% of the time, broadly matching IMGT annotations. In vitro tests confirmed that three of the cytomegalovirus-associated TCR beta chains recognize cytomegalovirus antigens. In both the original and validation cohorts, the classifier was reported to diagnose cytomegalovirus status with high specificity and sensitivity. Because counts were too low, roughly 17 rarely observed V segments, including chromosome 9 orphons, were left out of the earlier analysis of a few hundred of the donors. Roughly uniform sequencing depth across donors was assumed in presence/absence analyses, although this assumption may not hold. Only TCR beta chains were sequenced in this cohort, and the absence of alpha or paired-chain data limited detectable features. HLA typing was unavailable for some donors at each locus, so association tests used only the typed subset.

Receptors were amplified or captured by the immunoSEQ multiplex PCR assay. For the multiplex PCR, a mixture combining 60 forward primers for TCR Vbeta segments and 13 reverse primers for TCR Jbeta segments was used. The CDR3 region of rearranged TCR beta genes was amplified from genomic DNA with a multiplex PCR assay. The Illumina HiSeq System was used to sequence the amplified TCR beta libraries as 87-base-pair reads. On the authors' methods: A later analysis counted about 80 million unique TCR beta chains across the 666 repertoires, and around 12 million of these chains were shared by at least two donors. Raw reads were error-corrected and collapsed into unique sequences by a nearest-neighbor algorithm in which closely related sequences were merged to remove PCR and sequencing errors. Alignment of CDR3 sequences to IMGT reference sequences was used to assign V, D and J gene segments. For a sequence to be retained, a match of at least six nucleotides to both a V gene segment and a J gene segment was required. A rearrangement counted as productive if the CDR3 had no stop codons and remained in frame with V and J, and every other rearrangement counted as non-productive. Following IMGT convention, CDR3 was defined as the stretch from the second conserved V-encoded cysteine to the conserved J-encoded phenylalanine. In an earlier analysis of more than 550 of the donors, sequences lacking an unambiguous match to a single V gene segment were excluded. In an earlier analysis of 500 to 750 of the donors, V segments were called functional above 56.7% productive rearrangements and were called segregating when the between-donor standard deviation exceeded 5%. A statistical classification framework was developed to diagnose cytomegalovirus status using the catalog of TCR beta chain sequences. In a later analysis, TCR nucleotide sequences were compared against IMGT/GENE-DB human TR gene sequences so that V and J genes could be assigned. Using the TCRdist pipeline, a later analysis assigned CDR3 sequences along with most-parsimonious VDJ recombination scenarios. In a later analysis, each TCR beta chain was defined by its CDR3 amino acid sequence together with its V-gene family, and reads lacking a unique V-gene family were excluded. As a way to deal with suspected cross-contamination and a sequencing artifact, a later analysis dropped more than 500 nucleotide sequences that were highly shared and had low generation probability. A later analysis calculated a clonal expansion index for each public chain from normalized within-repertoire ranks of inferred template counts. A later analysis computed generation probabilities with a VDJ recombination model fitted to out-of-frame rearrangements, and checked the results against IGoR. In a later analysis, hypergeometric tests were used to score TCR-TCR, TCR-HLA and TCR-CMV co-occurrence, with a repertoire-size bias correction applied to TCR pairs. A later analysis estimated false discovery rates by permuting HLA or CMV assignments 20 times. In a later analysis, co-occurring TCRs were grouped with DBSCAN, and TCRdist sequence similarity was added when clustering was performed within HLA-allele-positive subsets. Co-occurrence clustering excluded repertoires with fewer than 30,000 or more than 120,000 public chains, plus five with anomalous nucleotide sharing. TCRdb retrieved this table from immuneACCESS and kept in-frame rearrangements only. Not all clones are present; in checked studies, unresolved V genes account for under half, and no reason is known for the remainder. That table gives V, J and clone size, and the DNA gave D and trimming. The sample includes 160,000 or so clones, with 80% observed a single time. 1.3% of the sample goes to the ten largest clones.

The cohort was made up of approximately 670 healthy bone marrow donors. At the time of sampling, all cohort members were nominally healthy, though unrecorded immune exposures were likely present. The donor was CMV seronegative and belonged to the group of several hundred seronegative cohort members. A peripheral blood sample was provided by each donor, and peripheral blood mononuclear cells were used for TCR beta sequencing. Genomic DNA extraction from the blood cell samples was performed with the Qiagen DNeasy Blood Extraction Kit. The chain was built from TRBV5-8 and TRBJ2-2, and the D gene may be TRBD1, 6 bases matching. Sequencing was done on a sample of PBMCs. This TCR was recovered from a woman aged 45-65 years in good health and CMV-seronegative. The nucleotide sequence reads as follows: TGTGCCAGCAGCTTCGCAACAGGGCTCAGGGAGCTGTTTTTT. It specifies CASSFATGLRELFF.